The clone carrying this T cell receptor beta chain was observed a handful of times. Its antigen is unidentified. These data are taken from a study of early T cells in non-severe SARS-CoV-2 infection. Whole-study context: Bulk RNA from unsorted whole blood was sequenced; chains were unpaired.

Tagging with unique molecular identifiers was applied to individual cDNA molecules. TCRdb used MiXCR to reprocess the 5' RACE reads, holding one entry per CDR3 protein. The sample has some 91,000 distinct CDR3 sequences, approximately 11% seen once; the top ten hold around 4.8%. Findings and limits, study-wide: VDJdb-based annotation leaned toward anti-spike CD8 responses and missed private and CD4 specificities.

Trimming removed 2 bases from V and 2 bases from J, with 5 bases in between. The CDR3 runs to 13 residues. Germline V gives CDR1 MNHEY, CDR2 SVGAGI. The receptor was isolated from an adult who was a healthcare worker with PCR-confirmed SARS-CoV-2 infection or an uninfected control (not recorded which). Sequencing used whole blood, obtained at baseline. The chain has TRBV6-5 and TRBJ2-3; D is uncertain. CDR3 loop: CASSYTITDTQYF. CDR3 coding DNA: TGTGCCAGCAGTTACACCATCACAGATACGCAGTATTTT.